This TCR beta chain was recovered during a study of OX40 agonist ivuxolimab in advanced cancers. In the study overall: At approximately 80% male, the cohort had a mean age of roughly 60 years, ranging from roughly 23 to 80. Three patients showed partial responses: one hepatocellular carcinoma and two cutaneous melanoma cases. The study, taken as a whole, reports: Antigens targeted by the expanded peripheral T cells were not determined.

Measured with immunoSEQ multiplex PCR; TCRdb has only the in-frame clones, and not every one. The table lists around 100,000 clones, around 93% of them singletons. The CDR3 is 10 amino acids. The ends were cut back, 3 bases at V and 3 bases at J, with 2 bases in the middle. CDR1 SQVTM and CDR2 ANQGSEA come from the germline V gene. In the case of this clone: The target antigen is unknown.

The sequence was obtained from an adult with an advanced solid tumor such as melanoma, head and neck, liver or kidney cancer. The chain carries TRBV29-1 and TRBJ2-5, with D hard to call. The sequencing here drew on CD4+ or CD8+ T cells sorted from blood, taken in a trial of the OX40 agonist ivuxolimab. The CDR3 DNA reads TGCAGCGTTGACAAAGAGACCCAGTACTTC. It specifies CSVDKETQYF.